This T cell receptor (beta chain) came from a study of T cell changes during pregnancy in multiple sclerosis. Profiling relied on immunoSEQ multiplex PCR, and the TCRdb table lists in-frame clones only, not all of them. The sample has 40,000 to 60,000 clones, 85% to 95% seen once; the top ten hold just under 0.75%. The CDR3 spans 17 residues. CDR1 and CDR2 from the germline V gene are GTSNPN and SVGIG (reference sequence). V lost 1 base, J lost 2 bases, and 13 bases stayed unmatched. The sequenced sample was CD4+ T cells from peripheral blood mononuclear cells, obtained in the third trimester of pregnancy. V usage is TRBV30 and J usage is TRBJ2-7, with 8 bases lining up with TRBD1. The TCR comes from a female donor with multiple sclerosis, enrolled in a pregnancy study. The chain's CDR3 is CAWSGVKDRASTYEQYF. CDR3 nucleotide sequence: TGTGCCTGGAGTGGGGTAAAGGACAGGGCCTCCACCTACGAGCAGTACTTC.